The next 21 T cell receptor beta chains were all read from a single sample in a study of preoperative IRX-2 immunotherapy in early breast cancer. Only in-frame clones appear in the TCRdb table, and some are missing; sequencing was by immunoSEQ multiplex PCR. The repertoire holds around 62,000 clones, with approximately 94% as singletons. Treatment reported: preoperative locoregional IRX-2 cytokine immunotherapy. Sampling was performed from a patient treated with IRX-2 immunotherapy. The receptors originated from a human donor with breast cancer.

This clone was detected only a few times. V usage is TRBV6-1 and J usage is TRBJ1-5, with D unclear. Germline CDR1 MNHNS, CDR2 SASEGT. The V end was cut by 7 bases, the J end by 2 bases, with 12 bases between. This CDR3 contains 14 residues. CDR3 nucleotide sequence: TGTGCCAGCACCAAGGAGGGTGGCAATCAGCCCCAGCATTTT. It yields the protein CASTKEGGNQPQHF.

The V call is TRBV4-2, the J call TRBJ2-7; D remains ambiguous. The CDR3 sequence is 16 residues long. Germline V gives CDR1 LGHNA, CDR2 YNFKEQ. The V gene lost 0 bases and the J gene lost 3 bases, with 15 bases spanning the gap. The CDR3 protein is CASSQDPELPGYEQYF. CDR3 in DNA: TGTGCCAGCAGCCAAGATCCGGAGTTACCGGGCTACGAGCAGTACTTC.

This chain links TRBV6-5 with TRBJ2-7; D possibly uses TRBD1 or TRBD2 (6 bases each). This CDR3 is built from 13 residues. With 10 bases removed from V and 3 bases from J, the gap between germline ends came to 16 bases. Germline V gene sequence: CDR1 MNHEY, CDR2 SVGAGI. The CDR3 region has the DNA TGTGCCATCGGGAGAGGGGGGTTCTACGAGCAGTACTTC. It translates to CAIGRGGFYEQYF.

This sequence joins TRBV21-1 and TRBJ1-6; TRBD1, the D gene given by the table, was not confirmed from the DNA. TRBV21-1 is a pseudogene locus. The CDR3 covers 15 residues. The chain's CDR3 is CASSSYRDRDSPLHF. CDR3 DNA: TGTGCCAGCAGCAGCTATCGGGACAGGGATTCACCCCTCCACTTT.

The chain employs TRBV5-4 and TRBJ2-7, with 7 nucleotides matching TRBD1. V trimming: 4 bases; J trimming: 3 bases; junction bases outside the gene matches: 7. The V gene's germline CDR1 is SGHNT and CDR2 YYREEE (reference sequence). The CDR3 consists of 14 residues. The CDR3 sequence is CASSLTGNNYEQYF. CDR3 bases: TGTGCCAGCAGCCTGACAGGGAACAACTACGAGCAGTACTTC. Complete variable domain (other parts from reference TRBV5-4 and TRBJ2-7): ETGVTQSPTHLIKTRGQQVTLRCSSQSGHNTVSWYQQALGQGPQFIFQYYREEENGRGNFPPRFSGLQFPNYSSELNVNALELDDSALYLCASSLTGNNYEQYFGPGTRLTVT.

The V call is TRBV15, the J call TRBJ2-3, with 10 bases lining up with TRBD2. The ends lost 0 bases at V and 0 bases at J; junction bases unmatched: 3. This CDR3 contains 17 residues. The V gene's germline CDR1 is LNHNV and CDR2 YYDKDF (reference sequence). CDR3 in DNA: TGTGCCACCAGCAGAGAACTAGCGGGATTCAGCACAGATACGCAGTATTTT. It encodes CATSRELAGFSTDTQYF. The complete variable domain, with remaining parts taken from reference TRBV15 and TRBJ2-3, reads DAMVIQNPRYQVTQFGKPVTLSCSQTLNHNVMYWYQQKSSQAPKLLFHYYDKDFNNEADTPDNFQSRRPNTSFCFLDIRSPGLGDTAMYLCATSRELAGFSTDTQYFGPGTRLTVL.

There are a few counts of this clone. V gene TRBV6-6 combines with J gene TRBJ1-2, with 8 nucleotides matching TRBD1. Trimming at V came to 4 bases and at J to 7 bases, leaving 5 bases not matched to a gene. The CDR3 runs 13 residues. Germline CDR1 reads MNHNY; CDR2 reads SVGAGI (reference sequence). This chain's CDR3 is CASSSDRGGGYTF. The CDR3 nucleotides are TGTGCCAGCAGTTCAGACAGGGGAGGTGGCTACACCTTC.

V gene TRBV5-6 combines with J gene TRBJ2-7, with no clear D. The V end lost 4 bases, the J end lost 2 bases, and 13 bases lay between the germline ends. The CDR3 totals 14 residues. The V gene's germline CDR1 is SGHDT and CDR2 YYEEEE. Here the CDR3 DNA reads TGTGCCAGCAGCCACCGGACGGCGACCTACGAGCAGTACTTC. Translated, it gives CASSHRTATYEQYF.

This chain links TRBV7-7 with TRBJ2-5, with 13 bases aligning to TRBD2. J gave up 4 bases and V 5 bases, and 25 bases lay outside the gene matches. The CDR3 sequence is 22 residues long. CDR1 and CDR2 (germline): SSHAT, FNYEAQ (reference sequence). CDR3 amino acids: CASSQGLGLAGANRVRRETQYF. The DNA for the CDR3 is TGTGCCAGCAGCCAAGGTCTCGGACTAGCGGGGGCGAACCGGGTCCGTCGAGAGACCCAGTACTTC.

The CDR3 region has the DNA TGTGCCAGCTCACCGCAAATTGGACAGGGAGAAAATGAAGCTTTCTTT. It encodes CASSPQIGQGENEAFF. This chain uses TRBV18 with TRBJ1-1; 8 positions match TRBD1. Germline CDR1 KGHSH, CDR2 LQKENI. The CDR3 is 16 residues long. J lost 7 bases, V lost 3 bases, and 13 bases had no gene match.

J is TRBJ2-2 and V is TRBV13; perhaps TRBD2 as D (5 bases). The length of the CDR3 is 14 residues. Germline V gene lookup returns CDR1 PRHDT and CDR2 FYEKMQ (reference sequence). The V gene lost 3 bases and the J gene lost 5 bases, with 10 bases spanning the gap. The CDR3, as DNA: TGTGCCAGCAGCTTCAGGACTGTGACCGGGGAGCTGTTTTTT. Protein sequence: CASSFRTVTGELFF. The whole variable domain, remainder taken from reference TRBV13 and TRBJ2-2, is AAGVIQSPRHLIKEKRETATLKCYPIPRHDTVYWYQQGPGQDPQFLISFYEKMQSDKGSIPDRFSAQQFSDYHSELNMSSLELGDSALYFCASSFRTVTGELFFGEGSRLTVL.

The genes are TRBV5-1 and TRBJ2-2; 9 nucleotides agree with TRBD1. The ends lost 4 bases at V and 4 bases at J; junction bases unmatched: 5. Germline CDR1 and CDR2: SGHRS and YFSETQ. The CDR3 is made up of 15 amino acids. CDR3 nucleotide sequence: TGCGCCAGCAGCCCGGGACAGGGCGCCACCGGGGAGCTGTTTTTT. Translation: CASSPGQGATGELFF.

The sample holds one count of this clone. This rearrangement joins TRBV30 to TRBJ2-1; TRBD2 agrees at 8 bases. The CDR3 spans 16 residues. The junction had 4 bases not matched to a gene; V was cut back by 0 bases and J by 0 bases. Germline V lookup: CDR1 GTSNPN, CDR2 SVGIG (reference sequence). In nucleotides, the CDR3 is TGTGCCTGGAGTGTGACTAGCGCCCCCTCCTACAATGAGCAGTTCTTC. This encodes CAWSVTSAPSYNEQFF.

The chain carries TRBV13 and TRBJ1-1; perhaps TRBD1 as D (6 bases). CDR1 is PRHDT, CDR2 FYEKMQ, per germline (reference sequence). The germline V and J ends were trimmed by 6 bases and 0 bases, with 17 bases remaining between them. The CDR3 runs 16 residues. CDR3 DNA sequence: TGTGCCAGCAGGCCAGAGGGGGGGTCGCTGAACACTGAAGCTTTCTTT. Its translation is CASRPEGGSLNTEAFF.

The chain links TRBV6-1 to TRBJ2-3, with 11 nucleotides matching TRBD2. Germline CDR1 reads MNHNS; CDR2 reads SASEGT. J gave up 5 bases and V 1 base, and 5 bases lay outside the gene matches. This CDR3 has 16 amino acids. The CDR3 DNA is TGTGCCAGCAGTGAAGTCACTAGCGGGGGAAGAGATACGCAGTATTTT. Amino acid sequence: CASSEVTSGGRDTQYF.

The chain carries TRBV28 and TRBJ1-1; D gene unclear. The germline CDR1 and CDR2 sequences are MDHEN and SYDVKM. The CDR3 has 12 amino acids. V lost 6 bases and J lost 4, with 9 bases in between. CDR3 loop: CASSLSSTEAFF. Here the CDR3 DNA reads TGTGCCAGCAGCCTCTCCTCCACTGAAGCTTTCTTT. Together with reference TRBV28 and TRBJ1-1, the CDR3 gives the full variable domain: DVKVTQSSRYLVKRTGEKVFLECVQDMDHENMFWYRQDPGLGLRLIYFSYDVKMKEKGDIPEGYSVSREKKERFSLILESASTNQTSMYLCASSLSSTEAFFGQGTRLTVV.

The chain's CDR3 is CASSRSKETQYF. In nucleotides, the CDR3 is TGTGCCAGCAGCCGGAGTAAAGAGACCCAGTACTTC. V and J are TRBV7-9 and TRBJ2-5, with unresolved D. V lost 5 bases and J lost 3, with 7 bases in between. Germline values: CDR1 SEHNR, CDR2 FQNEAQ (reference sequence). The CDR3 has 12 residues.

The rearrangement links TRBV4-2 to TRBJ2-3, with 14 nucleotides matching TRBD2. The length of the CDR3 is 19 residues. The V segment lost 1 base and the J segment 2 bases; nucleotides outside the gene matches: 8. The germline CDR1 and CDR2 sequences are LGHNA and YNFKEQ. The CDR3 sequence is CASSQAGLAGGLLTDTQYF. DNA of the CDR3: TGTGCCAGCAGCCAAGCTGGACTAGCGGGGGGACTACTCACAGATACGCAGTATTTT.

The chain uses TRBV5-4 and TRBJ2-5, with TRBD2 matching 8 bases. The junction had 6 bases not matched to a gene; V was cut back by 6 bases and J by 2 bases. The germline V gene encodes CDR1 SGHNT and CDR2 YYREEE (reference sequence). CDR3 length: 14 residues. The DNA for the CDR3 is TGTGCCAGCACGGTTTCTAGCGGGCAAGAGACCCAGTACTTC. It translates to CASTVSSGQETQYF.

The genes are TRBV25-1 and TRBJ2-7, with D perhaps TRBD1 (6 bases). V was trimmed by 6 bases and J by 4 bases, leaving 16 bases between them. CDR1 and CDR2 (germline): MGHDK, SYGVNS. The CDR3 length is 14 residues. The CDR3 sequence: CASRMSGDSYEQYF. The CDR3 bases are TGTGCCAGCAGAATGTCAGGGGATTCTTACGAGCAGTACTTC.

The J gene is TRBJ2-7, the V gene TRBV6-5, with unresolved D. The CDR3 spans 12 residues. V was clipped by 4 bases and J by 4 bases, with 8 bases between them. Germline CDR1 and CDR2: MNHEY and SVGAGI. The DNA of the CDR3 is TGTGCCAGCAGTTCACAGCTTTACGAGCAGTACTTC. Protein product: CASSSQLYEQYF.